A selection of T cell receptor beta chains follows, all from one sample in a study of blood T cell repertoires in COVID-19. Clones were sequenced by immunoSEQ multiplex PCR, and TCRdb holds only the in-frame ones, with some missing. Here the sample spans 450,000 to 500,000 clones, approximately 86% being singletons. The source material was PBMCs or T cells enriched from blood (not recorded which). The receptors originated from a woman aged 55-69 years who had recovered from COVID-19. The CDR3 runs from the conserved cysteine through the conserved F or W. D genes are given only for firm matches. A clone size is listed for some rows: how often the clone was seen (once, few, many), or a class if it is expanded.

v_call	d_call	clone_size	j_call	cdr3_nt	cdr3_aa
TRBV19	.	.	TRBJ2-2	TGTGCCAGTAGTAGCAGGGTTGCGAACACCGGGGAGCTGTTTTTT	CASSSRVANTGELFF
TRBV3-1/TRBV3-2	.	.	TRBJ1-2	TGTGCCAGCAGCTTTGGTGCAGGGGCCTATGGCTACACCTTC	CASSFGAGAYGYTF
TRBV6-5	.	.	TRBJ2-7	TGTGCCAGCAGATTCAGGGGGGAGTCCTACGAGCAGTACTTC	CASRFRGESYEQYF
TRBV19	.	few	TRBJ2-2	TGTGCCAGTAGTCCACGACAGGGGAGGGTCTCCCACACCGGGGAGCTGTTTTTT	CASSPRQGRVSHTGELFF
TRBV9	TRBD1	.	TRBJ2-1	TGTGCCAGCAGCGGGACAGGGCCCTACAATGAGCAGTTCTTC	CASSGTGPYNEQFF
TRBV18	TRBD2	.	TRBJ2-1	TGTGCCAGCTCCTTGACTAGCGGGGGGAACAATGAGCAGTTCTTC	CASSLTSGGNNEQFF
TRBV7-2	.	.	TRBJ2-3	TGTGCCAGCAGCTTAGGTCCCCTCACAGATACGCAGTATTTT	CASSLGPLTDTQYF
TRBV25-1	.	.	TRBJ1-3	TGTGCCAGCAGTGAACAGGTTGCCGGAAACACCATATATTTT	CASSEQVAGNTIYF
TRBV27	.	.	TRBJ1-1	TGTGCCAGCAGTTATATTGCAGGGGTTGAAGCTTTCTTT	CASSYIAGVEAFF
TRBV7-6	.	.	TRBJ2-6	TGTGCCAGCAGCCACCTTACTTCCGGGGCCAACGTCCTGACTTTC	CASSHLTSGANVLTF
TRBV2	.	.	TRBJ2-3	TGTGCCAGCAGGGCGAGCGAGGTGGGCACAGATACGCAGTATTTT	CASRASEVGTDTQYF
TRBV12-3/TRBV12-4	.	.	TRBJ1-2	TGTGCCAGCAACACGAGGGTTAATGGCTACACCTTC	CASNTRVNGYTF
TRBV5-1	.	.	TRBJ2-5	TGCGCCAGCAGCCCGGGGTCCTTCCAAGAGACCCAGTACTTC	CASSPGSFQETQYF
TRBV19	.	.	TRBJ1-2	TGTGCCAGTAGACCACCGGAGGGGATCGCCTATGGCTACACCTTC	CASRPPEGIAYGYTF
TRBV19	TRBD1	.	TRBJ2-3	TGTGCCAGTAGTCTCGGACAGGGGAACACAGATACGCAGTATTTT	CASSLGQGNTDTQYF
TRBV27	.	.	TRBJ2-2	TGTGCCAGCACGGTGGGGACTCTGAACACCGGGGAGCTGTTTTTT	CASTVGTLNTGELFF
TRBV29-1	.	.	TRBJ1-1	TGCAGCGTTTATACTCACTTGAACACTGAAGCTTTCTTT	CSVYTHLNTEAFF
TRBV5-1	.	.	TRBJ2-3	TGCGCCAGTATTAGGGGGACCGCGGGTTCAGATACGCAGTATTTT	CASIRGTAGSDTQYF
TRBV7-2	TRBD2	.	TRBJ2-2	TGTGCCAGCAGCTTAGTGGGGACTAGCGGGAACACCGGGGAGCTGTTTTTT	CASSLVGTSGNTGELFF
TRBV6-2/TRBV6-3	TRBD1	.	TRBJ1-4	TGTGCCAGCAGTTACATGGACAGGGTTAATGAAAAACTGTTTTTT	CASSYMDRVNEKLFF
TRBV5-1	TRBD2	.	TRBJ2-3	TGCGCCAGCAGCCCCTTCCGTGGGACTAGCGGGGTTACAGATACGCAGTATTTT	CASSPFRGTSGVTDTQYF
TRBV7-8	.	.	TRBJ1-5	TGTGCCAGCAGCTTAGCGGCCAGGGGCAATCAGCCCCAGCATTTT	CASSLAARGNQPQHF
TRBV11-2	TRBD1	.	TRBJ1-3	TGTGCCAGCAGCCCCAGAGACAGGGTAGACTCTGGAAACACCATATATTTT	CASSPRDRVDSGNTIYF
TRBV6-1	TRBD1	.	TRBJ1-4	TGTGCCAGCAGTGAAAAGGACAGGGTAGATGAAAAACTGTTTTTT	CASSEKDRVDEKLFF
TRBV19	.	few	TRBJ1-5	TGTGCCAGTAGGGGGCTCAGACAGGCTAATCAGCCCCAGCATTTT	CASRGLRQANQPQHF
TRBV19	.	.	TRBJ1-1	TGTGCCAGTAGTATATATCTGGCCTCCAGCACTGAAGCTTTCTTT	CASSIYLASSTEAFF
TRBV7-6	TRBD1	.	TRBJ1-2	TGTGCCAGCAGCTTGGACAGGGGGGGAAACTATGGCTACACCTTC	CASSLDRGGNYGYTF